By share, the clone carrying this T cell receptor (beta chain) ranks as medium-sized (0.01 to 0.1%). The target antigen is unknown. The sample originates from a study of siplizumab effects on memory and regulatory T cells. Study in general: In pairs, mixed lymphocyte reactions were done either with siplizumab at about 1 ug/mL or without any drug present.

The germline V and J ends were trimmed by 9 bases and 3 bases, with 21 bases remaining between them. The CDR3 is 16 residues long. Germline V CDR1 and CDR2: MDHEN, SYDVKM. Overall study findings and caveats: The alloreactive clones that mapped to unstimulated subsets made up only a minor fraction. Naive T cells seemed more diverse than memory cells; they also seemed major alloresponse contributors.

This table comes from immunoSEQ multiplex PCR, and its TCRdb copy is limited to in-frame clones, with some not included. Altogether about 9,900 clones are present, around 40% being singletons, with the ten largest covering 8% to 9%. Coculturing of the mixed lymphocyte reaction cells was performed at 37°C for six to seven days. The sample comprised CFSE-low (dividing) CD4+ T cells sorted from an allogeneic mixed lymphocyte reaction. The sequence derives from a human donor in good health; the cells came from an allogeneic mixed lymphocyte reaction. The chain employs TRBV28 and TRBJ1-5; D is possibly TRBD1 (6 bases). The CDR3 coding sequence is TGTGCCAGTCACTACGGGGGCAGGAGGGTCAATCAGCCCCAGCATTTT. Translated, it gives CASHYGGRRVNQPQHF.